This TCR beta chain was sequenced during a study of blood T cell repertoires in COVID-19. Study-wide background: Nucleic acid was either cDNA or gDNA, and it came from T cells, B-cell-depleted T cells, or PBMCs.

This CDR3 is built from 15 residues. V shed 4 bases, J shed 2 bases, and the junction held 7 bases outside the gene matches. Germline loops: CDR1 SGDLS, CDR2 YYNGEE. Profiling relied on immunoSEQ multiplex PCR, and the TCRdb table lists in-frame clones only, not all of them. The sample records 250,000 or so clones, about 80% being singletons. Sequencing was done on a sample of peripheral blood. This receptor was taken from an elderly woman with acute or convalescent COVID-19. The rearrangement links TRBV9 to TRBJ2-3; 7 positions agree with TRBD2. The CDR3 nucleotides read TGTGCCAGCAGCAACCGGGACTATAACACAGATACGCAGTATTTT. Translation gives CASSNRDYNTDTQYF.